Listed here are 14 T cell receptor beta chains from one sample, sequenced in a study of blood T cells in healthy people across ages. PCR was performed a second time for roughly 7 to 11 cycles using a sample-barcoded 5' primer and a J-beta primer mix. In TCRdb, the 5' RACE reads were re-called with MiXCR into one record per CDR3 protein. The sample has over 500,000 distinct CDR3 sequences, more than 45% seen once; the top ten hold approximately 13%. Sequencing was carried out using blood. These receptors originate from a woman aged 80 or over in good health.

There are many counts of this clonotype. In DNA, the CDR3 is TGCGCCAGCAGTCGGGACAGCAAGGATGAGCAGTTCTTC. It specifies CASSRDSKDEQFF. V and J are TRBV5-1 and TRBJ2-1; 7 bases are a match to TRBD1. CDR1 and CDR2 (germline): SGHRS, YFSETQ. Unmatched junction bases numbered 7, after V lost 5 bases and J lost 8 bases. The CDR3 has 13 amino acids.

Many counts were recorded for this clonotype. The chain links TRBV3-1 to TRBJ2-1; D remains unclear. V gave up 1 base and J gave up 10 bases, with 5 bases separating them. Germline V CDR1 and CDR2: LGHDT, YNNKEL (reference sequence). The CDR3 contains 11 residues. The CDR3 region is CASSQGREQFF. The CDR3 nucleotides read TGTGCCAGCAGCCAAGGCAGGGAGCAGTTCTTC.

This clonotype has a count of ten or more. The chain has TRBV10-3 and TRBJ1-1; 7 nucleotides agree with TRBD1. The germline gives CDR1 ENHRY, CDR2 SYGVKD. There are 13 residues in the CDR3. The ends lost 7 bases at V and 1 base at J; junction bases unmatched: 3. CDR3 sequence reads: CAIMGQQNTEAFF. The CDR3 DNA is TGTGCCATCATGGGACAGCAGAACACTGAAGCTTTCTTT.

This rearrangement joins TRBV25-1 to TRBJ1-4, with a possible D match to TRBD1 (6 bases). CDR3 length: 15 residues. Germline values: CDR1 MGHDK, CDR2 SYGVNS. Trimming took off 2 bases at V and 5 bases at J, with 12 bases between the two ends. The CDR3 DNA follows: TGTGCCAGCAGTGAAGCGGGGGCGGTCAATGAAAAACTGTTTTTT. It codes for CASSEAGAVNEKLFF. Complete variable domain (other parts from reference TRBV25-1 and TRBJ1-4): EADIYQTPRYLVIGTGKKITLECSQTMGHDKMYWYQQDPGMELHLIHYSYGVNSTEKGDLSSESTVSRIRTEHFPLTLESARPSHTSQYLCASSEAGAVNEKLFFGSGTQLSVL.

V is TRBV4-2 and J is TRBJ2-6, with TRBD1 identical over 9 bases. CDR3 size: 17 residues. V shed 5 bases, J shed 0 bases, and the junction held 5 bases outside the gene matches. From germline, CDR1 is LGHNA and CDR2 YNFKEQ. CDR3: CASSSTGGSSGANVLTF. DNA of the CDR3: TGTGCCAGCAGCTCGACAGGGGGGTCCTCTGGGGCCAACGTCCTGACTTTC.

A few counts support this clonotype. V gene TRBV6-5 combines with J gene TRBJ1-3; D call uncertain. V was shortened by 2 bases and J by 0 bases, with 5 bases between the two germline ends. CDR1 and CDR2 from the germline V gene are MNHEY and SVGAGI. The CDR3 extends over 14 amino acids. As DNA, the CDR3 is TGTGCCAGCAGTTACGCCAGCTCTGGAAACACCATATATTTT. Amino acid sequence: CASSYASSGNTIYF.

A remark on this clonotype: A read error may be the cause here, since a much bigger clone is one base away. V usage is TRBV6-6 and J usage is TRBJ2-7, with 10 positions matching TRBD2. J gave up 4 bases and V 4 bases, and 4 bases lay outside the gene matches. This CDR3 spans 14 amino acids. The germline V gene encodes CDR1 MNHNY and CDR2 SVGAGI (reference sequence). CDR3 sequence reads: CASSFRAGGYEQYF. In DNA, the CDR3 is TGTGCCAGCAGTTTCCGAGCGGGAGGGTACGAGCAGTACTTC.

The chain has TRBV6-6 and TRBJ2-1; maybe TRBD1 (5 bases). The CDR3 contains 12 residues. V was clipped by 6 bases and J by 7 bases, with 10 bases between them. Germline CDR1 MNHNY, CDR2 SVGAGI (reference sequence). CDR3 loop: CASSRVDNEQFF. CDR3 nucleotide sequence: TGTGCCAGCAGCAGGGTGGATAATGAGCAGTTCTTC.

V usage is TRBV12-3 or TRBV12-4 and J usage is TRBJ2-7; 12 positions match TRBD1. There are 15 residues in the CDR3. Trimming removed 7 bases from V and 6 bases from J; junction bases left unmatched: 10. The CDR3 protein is CASTKTGTGGLEQYF. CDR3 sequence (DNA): TGTGCCAGCACCAAGACCGGGACAGGGGGCCTCGAGCAGTACTTC.

CDR3 amino acids: CASSSGGRDTQYF. CDR3 nucleotides: TGTGCCAGCAGCTCAGGGGGTAGAGATACGCAGTATTTT. This chain joins TRBV13 and TRBJ2-3; 7 bases fit TRBD1. The CDR3 runs 13 residues. V gave up 4 bases and J gave up 5 bases; unmatched junction bases: 3. The germline gives CDR1 PRHDT, CDR2 FYEKMQ (reference sequence).

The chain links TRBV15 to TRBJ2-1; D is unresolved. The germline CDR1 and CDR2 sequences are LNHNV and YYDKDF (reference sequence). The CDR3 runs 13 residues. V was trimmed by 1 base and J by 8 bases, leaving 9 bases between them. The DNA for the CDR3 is TGTGCCACCAGCAGAGGGCCTCCCGATGAGCAGTTCTTC. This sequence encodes CATSRGPPDEQFF.

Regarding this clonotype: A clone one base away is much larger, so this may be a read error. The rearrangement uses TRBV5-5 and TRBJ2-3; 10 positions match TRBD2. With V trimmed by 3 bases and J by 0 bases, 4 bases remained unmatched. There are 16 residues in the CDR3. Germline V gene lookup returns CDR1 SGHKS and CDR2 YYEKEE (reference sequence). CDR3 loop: CASSSTSGASTDTQYF. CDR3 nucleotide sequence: TGTGCCAGCAGCTCCACTAGCGGGGCTAGCACAGATACGCAGTATTTT.

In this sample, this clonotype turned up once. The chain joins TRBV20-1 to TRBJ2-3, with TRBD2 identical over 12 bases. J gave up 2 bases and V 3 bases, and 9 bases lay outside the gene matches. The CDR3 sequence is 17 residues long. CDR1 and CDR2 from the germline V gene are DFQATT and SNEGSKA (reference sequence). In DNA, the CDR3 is TGCAGTGCTAGCGCCTCCGGACTAGCGGGAACCACAGATACGCAGTATTTT. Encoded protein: CSASASGLAGTTDTQYF.

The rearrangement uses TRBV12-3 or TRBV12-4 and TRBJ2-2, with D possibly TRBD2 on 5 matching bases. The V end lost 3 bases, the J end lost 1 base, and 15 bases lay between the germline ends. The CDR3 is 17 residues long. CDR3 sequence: CASSFIRLLGNTGELFF. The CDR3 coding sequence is TGTGCCAGCAGTTTTATTCGACTATTGGGGAACACCGGGGAGCTGTTTTTT.